The TCR beta chain under discussion was sequenced for a study of CD8+CD57+ T cells in acquired aplastic anemia. The overall study: The DNA of sorted CD4+ and CD8+ cells averaged roughly 3 ug. Healthy donor sequencing depth: 10 million to 10.8 million CD4+, some 11 million CD8+ reads.

This clonotype was picked up one time. Its antigen is undetermined. Since no conserved phenylalanine or tryptophan closes the CDR3, a read error is the likely cause. The CDR3 is made up of 14 amino acids. Per germline, CDR1 SGHKS and CDR2 YYEKEE (reference sequence). Trimming pared 4 bases from V and 4 bases from J, leaving 12 bases between. Researchers used genomic DNA as the template to profile TCR beta VDJ and CDR3. One entry per CDR3 protein results from TCRdb running MiXCR on the reads. This sample has roughly 130,000 distinct CDR3 sequences, with about 48% found just once. Findings and limits, study-wide: Between the patient and control groups, CD8+ Simpson's diversity did not differ significantly.

This sequence joins TRBV5-5 and TRBJ2-1; tentative D call: TRBD2 (6 bases). The sequence came from a human donor in good health, serving as a control. Specimen: sorted CD4+, CD8+, or CD8+CD57+ T cells (not recorded which) from PBMCs. CDR3 nucleotide sequence: TGTGCCAGCAGCCCGGGACTGCAATACAATGAGCAGTTCTCC. Its translation: CASSPGLQYNEQFS.